These 9 T cell receptor beta chains were sequenced from one sample in a study of blood T cell repertoires in COVID-19. Using immunoSEQ multiplex PCR, the repertoire was profiled, and TCRdb retains in-frame clones only, with some absent. The data contain 200,000 or so clones, approximately 92% of them seen just once; the ten biggest clones take up 2% to 2.5%. The sample consisted of PBMCs or T cells enriched from blood (not recorded which). These receptors all come from a woman in her thirties or forties with acute COVID-19.

CDR3 loop: CASSIWNTEAFF. The CDR3, as DNA: TGTGCCAGTAGTATCTGGAACACTGAAGCTTTCTTT. The chain couples TRBV19 to TRBJ1-1, with unresolved D. CDR3 length: 12 residues. V gave up 3 bases and J gave up 1 base, with 3 bases separating them. Germline values: CDR1 LNHDA, CDR2 SQIVND (reference sequence).

The V call is TRBV19, the J call TRBJ2-2; tentative D call: TRBD1 (5 bases). This CDR3 has 15 residues. V dropped 8 bases and J dropped 2 bases, with 15 bases sitting between them. Germline values: CDR1 LNHDA, CDR2 SQIVND (reference sequence). In DNA form, the CDR3 reads TGTGCCAGTCATCAATTGACAGTTAACACCGGGGAGCTGTTTTTT. Translation: CASHQLTVNTGELFF.

The V and J genes are TRBV20-1 and TRBJ2-1; 7 bases agree with TRBD2. V shed 3 bases, J shed 5 bases, and the junction held 4 bases outside the gene matches. The CDR3 consists of 13 residues. CDR1 DFQATT and CDR2 SNEGSKA come from the germline V gene (reference sequence). The chain's CDR3 is CSASGLADNEQFF. CDR3 in DNA: TGCAGTGCTAGTGGTCTAGCGGACAATGAGCAGTTCTTC.

This chain links TRBV7-2 with TRBJ1-5, with D unresolved. The V and J ends lost 2 bases and 4 bases respectively, with 9 bases between them. The CDR3 runs to 14 residues. The V gene's germline CDR1 is SGHTA and CDR2 FQGNSA. The CDR3 DNA reads TGTGCCAGCAGCTTATCCAGAATGAATCAGCCCCAGCATTTT. Amino acid sequence: CASSLSRMNQPQHF.

The chain recombines TRBV14 with TRBJ2-4; TRBD2 matches at 7 bases. Germline V CDR1 and CDR2: SGHDN, FVKESK. V was clipped by 3 bases and J by 8 bases; unmatched bases: 16. CDR3 length: 17 amino acids. The CDR3 loop reads CASSQLSFGGSVDIQYF. CDR3 DNA: TGTGCCAGCAGCCAGCTCTCCTTCGGCGGGAGTGTTGACATTCAGTACTTC.

The chain employs TRBV19 and TRBJ1-2, with TRBD1 matching over 7 bases. From germline, CDR1 is LNHDA and CDR2 SQIVND (reference sequence). This CDR3 has 14 amino acids. V dropped 8 bases and J dropped 6; count of bases not matched to a gene: 12. CDR3 loop: CASVTGPSTDGYTF. CDR3 bases: TGTGCCAGTGTGACAGGGCCCAGCACGGATGGCTACACCTTC.

The chain combines TRBV19 with TRBJ1-2, with 10 bases lining up with TRBD1. J lost 3 bases, V lost 6 bases, and 4 bases had no gene match. The CDR3 loop spans 14 amino acids. Germline values: CDR1 LNHDA, CDR2 SQIVND (reference sequence). The DNA for the CDR3 is TGTGCCAGTAGGACAGGGGGCGCGGACTATGGCTACACCTTC. It encodes CASRTGGADYGYTF.

The V gene is TRBV9, the J gene TRBJ2-1, with 10 bases that match TRBD2. The trim removed 3 bases at V and 5 bases at J, leaving 11 bases unmatched. The CDR3 has 17 residues. The V gene's germline CDR1 is SGDLS and CDR2 YYNGEE. The CDR3 region is CASSAPRGLAGDNEQFF. The CDR3 DNA reads TGTGCCAGCAGCGCCCCGAGAGGTCTAGCGGGGGACAATGAGCAGTTCTTC.

In this sample, this clone turned up once. This sequence joins TRBV6-5 and TRBJ2-3; 10 nucleotides line up with TRBD2. V was pared by 10 bases and J by 2 bases, with 9 bases of the junction left unmatched. CDR1 is MNHEY, CDR2 SVGAGI, per germline. This CDR3 comprises 15 residues. The DNA for the CDR3 is TGTGCCACCGAAAATAGCGGGGGGTTCACAGATACGCAGTATTTT. It is translated as CATENSGGFTDTQYF.